This paragraph reports one T cell receptor (beta chain). This record belongs to a study of blood T cell repertoires in COVID-19. The CDR3 totals 15 residues. Deletions cut 2 bases from V and 8 bases from J, with 18 bases between. Germline V gives CDR1 MNHNS, CDR2 SASEGT. Clones were read by immunoSEQ multiplex PCR, and TCRdb kept only the in-frame ones, dropping some. The profile shows 250,000 or so clones, 70% to 85% of them singletons. The chain employs TRBV6-1 and TRBJ1-2; D uncertain. The receptor's source is a man aged 55-75 years who had recovered from COVID-19. The sequencing sample was made of PBMCs or T cells enriched from blood (not recorded which). The CDR3 DNA is TGTGCCAGCAGTGAAATGGCGACTACCGCCTGGGGCTACACCTTC. Amino acid sequence: CASSEMATTAWGYTF.